This TCR beta chain was retrieved from a study of T cell repertoires in cytomegalovirus infection. As for the study in general: The public TCR beta signatures pointed to both CMV infection and matching HLA type.

In TCRdb, the reads were re-called with MiXCR into one record per CDR3 protein. This sample has some 220,000 distinct CDR3 sequences, with around 6.4% found just once. This clonotype was detected many times. Sequencing was performed on PBMCs. The clonotype was recovered from a human donor in good health (CMV status not recorded). Some clones in this sample may be carry-over from other donors' samples.

CDR3: CASSLVGTGELFF. CDR3 nucleotides: TGTGCCAGCAGCTTGGTCGGGACCGGGGAGCTGTTTTTT. V and J are TRBV5-5 and TRBJ2-2; no firm D call. Trimming shortened V by 0 bases and J by 5 bases, and 5 bases separated the two germline ends. Germline loops: CDR1 SGHKS, CDR2 YYEKEE (reference sequence). The CDR3 is 13 residues long.